The 20 T cell receptor beta chains in this list originate from one sample, sequenced in a study of CD8+CD57+ T cells in acquired aplastic anemia. CD8+CD57+ cell expansion, shown by flow cytometry, had occurred in the patients selected for sequencing. TCR beta VDJ and CDR3 profiling used genomic DNA as template. TCRdb used MiXCR to reprocess the reads, holding one entry per CDR3 protein. The repertoire consists of about 180,000 distinct CDR3 sequences, with approximately 48% occurring once and the leading ten covering around 13%. Material for sequencing was sorted CD4+, CD8+, or CD8+CD57+ T cells (not recorded which) from PBMCs. These receptors all stem from a human donor with aplastic anemia.

The chain is built from TRBV6-5 and TRBJ2-1, with TRBD2 as a possible D gene (5 bases). Germline CDR1 reads MNHEY; CDR2 reads SVGAGI. The CDR3 is made up of 16 amino acids. V lost 0 bases and J 0 bases, leaving 9 bases between the germline ends. The CDR3 region is CASSYSGADSYNEQFF. The DNA of the CDR3 is TGTGCCAGCAGTTACTCGGGAGCGGACTCCTACAATGAGCAGTTCTTC.

This clonotype has only a few counts. The chain employs TRBV19 and TRBJ1-6; D not certain. CDR1 LNHDA and CDR2 SQIVND come from the germline V gene (reference sequence). This CDR3 contains 13 residues. V was shortened by 9 bases and J by 8 bases, with 14 bases between the two germline ends. CDR3 bases: TGTGCCAGCTCAGGAGACGTTGATTCACCCCTCCACTTT. This translates into CASSGDVDSPLHF. The whole variable domain, remainder taken from reference TRBV19 and TRBJ1-6, is DGGITQSPKYLFRKEGQNVTLSCEQNLNHDAMYWYRQDPGQGLRLIYYSQIVNDFQKGDIAEGYSVSREKKESFPLTVTSAQKNPTAFYLCASSGDVDSPLHFGNGTRLTVT.

J is TRBJ2-7 and V is TRBV2, with D unresolved. The CDR3 is made up of 11 amino acids. The germline V gene encodes CDR1 SNHLY and CDR2 FYNNEI. The V gene lost 4 bases and the J gene lost 3 bases, with 4 bases spanning the gap. CDR3 amino acids: CASSGNYEQYF. CDR3 DNA: TGTGCCAGCAGTGGCAACTACGAGCAGTACTTC.

This clonotype came up once. The CDR3 loop reads CASSYPRVMGSDTEAFF. In nucleotides, the CDR3 is TGTGCCAGCAGCTACCCCAGGGTTATGGGTTCGGACACTGAAGCTTTCTTT. This chain links TRBV5-6 with TRBJ1-1; D is possibly TRBD1 (5 bases). This CDR3 region has 17 residues. The germline CDR1 and CDR2 sequences are SGHDT and YYEEEE. The V end lost 3 bases, the J end lost 3 bases, and 21 bases lay between the germline ends.

The chain links TRBV4-1 to TRBJ2-7, with a tentative D call TRBD1 (5 bases). Between the trimmed V and J ends, which lost 4 bases and 6 bases, there was a span of 16 bases. The CDR3 consists of 14 residues. Germline loops: CDR1 MGHRA, CDR2 YSYEKL. CDR3 protein: CASSPDISVGEQYF. In DNA form, the CDR3 reads TGCGCCAGCAGCCCGGACATCAGCGTCGGCGAGCAGTACTTC.

This clonotype turned up a few times. The chain employs TRBV15 and TRBJ2-6; D gene unclear. With 3 bases removed from V and 4 bases from J, the gap between germline ends came to 4 bases. The CDR3 totals 13 residues. CDR1 and CDR2 from the germline V gene are LNHNV and YYDKDF (reference sequence). CDR3 nucleotide sequence: TGTGCCACCAGCAGCGAGGGGGCCAACGTCCTGACTTTC. Translating it yields CATSSEGANVLTF.

This clonotype was found many times. V and J are TRBV20-1 and TRBJ1-1; TRBD1 aligns across 8 bases. Germline V lookup: CDR1 DFQATT, CDR2 SNEGSKA (reference sequence). This CDR3 spans 14 amino acids. Germline trimming cut 0 bases from V and 5 bases from J; bases unmatched to any gene: 5. The CDR3 loop reads CSARERTGTTEAFF. CDR3 in DNA: TGCAGTGCTAGAGAGCGGACAGGGACGACTGAAGCTTTCTTT.

The gene calls are TRBV5-1 and TRBJ1-1; no reliable D call. The V end lost 1 base, the J end lost 1 base, and 11 bases lay between the germline ends. Germline lookup yields CDR1 SGHRS and CDR2 YFSETQ. The CDR3 runs 15 residues. The CDR3 region has the DNA TGCGCCAGCAGCTTGCCGTTAGGTTCGAACACTGAAGCTTTCTTT. It encodes CASSLPLGSNTEAFF.

The gene calls are TRBV19 and TRBJ2-7; D unclear. Germline-derived CDR1 and CDR2 are LNHDA and SQIVND (reference sequence). V was cut by 5 bases and J by 5 bases, with 10 bases left in between. The CDR3 extends over 12 amino acids. CDR3 residues: CASSHGINEQYF. The CDR3 region has the DNA TGTGCCAGTAGTCATGGTATCAACGAGCAGTACTTC.

This chain links TRBV25-1 with TRBJ2-5; 15 bases fit TRBD2. The CDR3 contains 15 residues. Germline V CDR1 and CDR2: MGHDK, SYGVNS. J was trimmed by 5 bases and V by 8 bases; bases with no gene match: 6. Here the CDR3 DNA reads TGTGCCAGCCGGACTAGCGGGGGGGCCTCGGAGACCCAGTACTTC. This sequence encodes CASRTSGGASETQYF.

The chain is built from TRBV7-6 and TRBJ2-1; 9 bases are shared with TRBD2. This CDR3 has 15 residues. The V gene's germline CDR1 is SGHVS and CDR2 FNYEAQ. The V and J ends lost 2 bases and 10 bases, in that order; junction bases with no gene match: 9. The DNA for the CDR3 is TGTGCCAGCAGCTTATTGATAGCGGGAGTGGAAGAGCAGTTCTTC. Translated, it gives CASSLLIAGVEEQFF.

This clonotype was found many times. V is TRBV11-2 and J is TRBJ2-1; 9 bases match TRBD2. The CDR3 consists of 14 residues. V gave up 2 bases and J gave up 7 bases; unmatched junction bases: 3. Germline assignment: CDR1 SGHAT and CDR2 FQNNGV. The CDR3 loop reads CASSLLAGLNEQFF. The CDR3 DNA reads as TGTGCCAGCAGCTTACTAGCGGGGCTTAATGAGCAGTTCTTC.

The DNA of the CDR3 is TGTGCCAGCAGTGAAGGGAGCTATGGCTACACCTTC. This sequence encodes CASSEGSYGYTF. The genes are TRBV2 and TRBJ1-2; D uncertain. CDR1 is SNHLY, CDR2 FYNNEI, per germline. V shed 1 base and J shed 4 bases, with 4 bases lying between them. The CDR3 covers 12 residues.

This clonotype was observed a handful of times. CDR3 loop: CATSEAGSISYEQYF. The CDR3 DNA is TGTGCCACCAGTGAGGCAGGGTCTATTTCCTACGAGCAGTACTTC. The V and J genes are TRBV24-1 and TRBJ2-7, with D maybe TRBD1 (5 bases). CDR1 is KGHDR, CDR2 SFDVKD, per germline. The ends were cut back, 4 bases at V and 1 base at J, with 13 bases in the middle. CDR3 length equals 15 residues.

This clonotype was detected ten times or more. The rearrangement uses TRBV7-9 and TRBJ1-6, with D unclear. The CDR3 loop spans 13 amino acids. V was trimmed by 8 bases and J by 5 bases, leaving 10 bases between them. CDR1 SEHNR and CDR2 FQNEAQ come from the germline V gene (reference sequence). CDR3 nucleotide sequence: TGTGCCAGCGAGGGTCTTGATAATTCACCCCTCCACTTT. Translating it yields CASEGLDNSPLHF.

V and J are TRBV19 and TRBJ2-7; possibly TRBD2 for D (5 bases). Per the germline V gene, CDR1 is LNHDA and CDR2 is SQIVND (reference sequence). Trimming removed 1 base at V and 1 base at J, with 11 bases between. The CDR3 totals 15 residues. The chain's CDR3 is CASSIVAGKSYEQYF. CDR3 coding DNA: TGTGCCAGTAGTATAGTGGCCGGGAAGTCCTACGAGCAGTACTTC.

This sequence joins TRBV5-5 and TRBJ2-7; the D gene is possibly TRBD1 (5 bases). The CDR3 covers 14 residues. Germline CDR1 and CDR2: SGHKS and YYEKEE (reference sequence). Trimming left V 1 base short and J 5 bases short, with 13 bases between. The CDR3 sequence: CASSLRQGNHEQYF. CDR3 bases: TGTGCCAGCAGCTTGCGGCAGGGTAACCACGAGCAGTACTTC.

The chain links TRBV29-1 to TRBJ2-1; 9 bases line up with TRBD1. Germline loops: CDR1 SQVTM, CDR2 ANQGSEA. Losses at the gene ends were 6 bases for V and 2 bases for J; bases not matched to a gene: 2. There are 13 residues in the CDR3. The CDR3, as DNA: TGCAGCGTCAACAGGGGGCCCTACAATGAGCAGTTCTTC. Translated, it gives CSVNRGPYNEQFF.

The chain has TRBV10-1 and TRBJ2-7, with a weak D call TRBD2 (5 bases). The V gene lost 6 bases and the J gene lost 1 base, with 13 bases spanning the gap. CDR1 and CDR2 (germline): WNHNN, SYGVQD (reference sequence). The CDR3 runs to 14 residues. The CDR3 spells CASRVRVRSYEQYF. DNA for the CDR3: TGCGCCAGCAGGGTGAGGGTCAGATCCTACGAGCAGTACTTC.

This clonotype has a count of ten or more. J is TRBJ1-1 and V is TRBV7-9; TRBD1 matches at 7 bases. V dropped 4 bases and J dropped 1; count of bases not matched to a gene: 6. The germline gives CDR1 SEHNR, CDR2 FQNEAQ (reference sequence). The CDR3 covers 15 residues. In nucleotides, the CDR3 is TGTGCCAGCAGCTCGCAGGGGGTAGGGAACACTGAAGCTTTCTTT. Protein: CASSSQGVGNTEAFF.